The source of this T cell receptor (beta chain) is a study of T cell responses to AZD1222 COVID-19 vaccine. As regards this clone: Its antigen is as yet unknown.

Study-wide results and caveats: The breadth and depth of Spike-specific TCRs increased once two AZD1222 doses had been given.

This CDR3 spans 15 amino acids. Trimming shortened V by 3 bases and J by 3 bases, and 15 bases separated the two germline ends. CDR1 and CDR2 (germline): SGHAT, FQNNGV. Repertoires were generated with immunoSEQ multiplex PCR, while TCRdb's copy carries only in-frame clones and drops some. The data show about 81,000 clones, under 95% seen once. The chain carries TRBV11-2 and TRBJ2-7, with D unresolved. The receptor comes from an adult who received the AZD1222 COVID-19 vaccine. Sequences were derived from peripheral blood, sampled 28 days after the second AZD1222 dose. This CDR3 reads CASSFFSQRDYEQYF. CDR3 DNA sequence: TGTGCCAGCAGCTTTTTTTCACAGAGAGACTACGAGCAGTACTTC.